This TCR beta chain emerged from a study of T cells in Graves' hyperthyroidism and ophthalmopathy. The source material, RNA transcripts, was used to amplify TCR beta CDR3 regions. The primer set for the first-round RT-PCR of the TCR CDR3 was HTBI. TCRdb reanalysed the multiplex PCR reads using MiXCR and keeps one entry per CDR3 protein. The sample lists around 490,000 distinct CDR3 sequences, just under 20% occurring once. This clonotype turned up a few times. With 2 bases clipped from V and 2 bases from J, the junction kept 15 bases outside the gene matches. The germline V gene has CDR1 MNHNY and CDR2 SVGAGI (reference sequence). This CDR3 comprises 18 residues.

Sequencing was carried out using blood. The genes are TRBV6-6 and TRBJ2-7, with 7 bases that match TRBD2. This TCR was sampled from a man aged 40-49 years with Graves' ophthalmopathy. This CDR3 reads CASSYTLPTTSAAYEQYF. In DNA form, the CDR3 reads TGTGCCAGCAGTTACACCCTTCCTACTACTAGCGCCGCCTACGAGCAGTACTTC.